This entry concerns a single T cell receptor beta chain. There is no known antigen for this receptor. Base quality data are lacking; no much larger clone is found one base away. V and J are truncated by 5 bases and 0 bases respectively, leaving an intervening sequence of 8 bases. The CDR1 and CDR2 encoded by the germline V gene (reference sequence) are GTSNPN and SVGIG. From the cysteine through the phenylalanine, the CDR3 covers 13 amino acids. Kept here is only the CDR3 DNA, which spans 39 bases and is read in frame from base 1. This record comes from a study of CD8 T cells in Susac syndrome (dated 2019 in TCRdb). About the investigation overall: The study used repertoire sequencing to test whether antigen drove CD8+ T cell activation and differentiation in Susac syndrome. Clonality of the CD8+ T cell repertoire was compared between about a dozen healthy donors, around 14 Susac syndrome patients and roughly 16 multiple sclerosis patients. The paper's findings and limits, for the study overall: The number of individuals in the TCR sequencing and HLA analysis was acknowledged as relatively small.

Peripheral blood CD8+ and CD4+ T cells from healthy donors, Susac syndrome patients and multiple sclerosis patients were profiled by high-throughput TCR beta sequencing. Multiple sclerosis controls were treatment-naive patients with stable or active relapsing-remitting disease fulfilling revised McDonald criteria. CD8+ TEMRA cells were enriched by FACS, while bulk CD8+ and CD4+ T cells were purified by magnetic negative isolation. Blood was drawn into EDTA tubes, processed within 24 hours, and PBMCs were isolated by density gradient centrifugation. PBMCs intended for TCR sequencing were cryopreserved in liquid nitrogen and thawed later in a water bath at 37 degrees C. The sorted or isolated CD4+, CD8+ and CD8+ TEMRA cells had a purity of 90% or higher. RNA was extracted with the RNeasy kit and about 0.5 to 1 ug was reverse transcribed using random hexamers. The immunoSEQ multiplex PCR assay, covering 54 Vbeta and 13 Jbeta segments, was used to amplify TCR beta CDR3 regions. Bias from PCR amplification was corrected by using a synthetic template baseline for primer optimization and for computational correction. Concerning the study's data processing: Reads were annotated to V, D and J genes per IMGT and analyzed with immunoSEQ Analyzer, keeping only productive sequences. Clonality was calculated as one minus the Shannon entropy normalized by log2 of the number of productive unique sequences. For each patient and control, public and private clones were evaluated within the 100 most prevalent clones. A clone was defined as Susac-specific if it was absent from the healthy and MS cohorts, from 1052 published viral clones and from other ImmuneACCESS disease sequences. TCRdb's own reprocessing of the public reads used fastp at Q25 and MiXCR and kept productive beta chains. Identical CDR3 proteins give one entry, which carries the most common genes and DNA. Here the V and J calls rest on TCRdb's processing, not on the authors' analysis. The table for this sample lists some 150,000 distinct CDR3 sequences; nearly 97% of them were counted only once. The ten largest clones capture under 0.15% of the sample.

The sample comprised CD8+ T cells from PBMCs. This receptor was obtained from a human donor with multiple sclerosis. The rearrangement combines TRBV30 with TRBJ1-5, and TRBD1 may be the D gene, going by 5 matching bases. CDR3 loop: CAWGTDSNQPQHF. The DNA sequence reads TGTGCCTGGGGGACGGATAGCAATCAGCCCCAGCATTTT.